The 23 T cell receptor beta chains given below trace back to one sample, sequenced in a study of T cell clusters in autoimmune cytopenias. TRB was amplified by touch-down multiplex PCR, primer pools A and B combined. TCRdb reprocessed the multiplex PCR reads and stores each CDR3 protein as one record, lacking DNA. The sample holds roughly 8,100 distinct CDR3 sequences. Each sample's input was roughly 230 ng genomic DNA, 38,000 or so genome equivalents. The material sequenced was peripheral blood. The receptors come from a human donor with an autoimmune cytopenia or autoimmune hepatitis (not recorded which).

The genes are TRBV10-3 and TRBJ2-7; without DNA, the TCRdb call of TRBD2 cannot be checked. Germline V gene lookup returns CDR1 ENHRY and CDR2 SYGVKD. This CDR3 region has 13 residues. The chain's CDR3 is CAISGLAGNEQYF.

This clonotype is classed as medium-sized by frequency. The V and J genes are TRBV19 and TRBJ2-2; absent DNA, TCRdb's TRBD1 call cannot be checked. There are 16 residues in the CDR3. Germline V lookup: CDR1 LNHDA, CDR2 SQIVND (reference sequence). The chain's CDR3 is CASSIPRGLNTGELFF.

The chain couples TRBV14 to TRBJ2-1; TCRdb picks TRBD2, but there is no DNA to check that call. The germline gives CDR1 SGHDN, CDR2 FVKESK. The CDR3 sequence is 17 residues long. CDR3 region: CASSPLWGSARNNEQFF.

Its frequency marks this clonotype as medium-sized. The chain is built from TRBV30 and TRBJ1-4. Germline V gene lookup returns CDR1 GTSNPN and CDR2 SVGIG (reference sequence). The CDR3 loop spans 12 amino acids. This chain's CDR3 is CAWRQNNEKLFF.

V usage is TRBV12-3 or TRBV12-4 and J usage is TRBJ2-1; TCRdb outputs TRBD1, but without DNA this stays unchecked. This CDR3 spans 15 amino acids. Here the CDR3 reads CATWGSPVSGREQFF.

The CDR3 here is CASSIVGNRNYEQYF. This rearrangement joins TRBV19 to TRBJ2-7. There are 15 residues in the CDR3. Germline CDR1 LNHDA, CDR2 SQIVND (reference sequence).

The chain recombines TRBV14 with TRBJ1-1. The CDR3 loop spans 18 amino acids. The germline CDR1 and CDR2 sequences are SGHDN and FVKESK. The CDR3 loop reads CASSHGAGRPTMNTEAFF.

This clonotype is classed as medium-sized by frequency. CDR3 residues: CASSPGLAGGGEQFF. The chain links TRBV18 to TRBJ2-1; TCRdb outputs TRBD2, but without DNA this stays unchecked. Germline loops: CDR1 KGHSH, CDR2 LQKENI. The CDR3 runs 15 residues.

This clonotype is called medium-sized based on its frequency. The chain combines TRBV5-5 with TRBJ1-6; TCRdb's D call, TRBD1, is unchecked because there is no DNA. The germline V gene encodes CDR1 SGHKS and CDR2 YYEKEE (reference sequence). The CDR3 contains 14 residues. CDR3 in amino acids: CASSFWGQGSPLHF.

The CDR3 region is CASSGQIQNTGELFF. This sequence joins TRBV18 and TRBJ2-2; TCRdb lists TRBD1, though no DNA is available to test this call. Germline CDR1 reads KGHSH; CDR2 reads LQKENI. The CDR3 has 15 residues.

The chain joins TRBV12-3 or TRBV12-4 to TRBJ1-5; TCRdb lists TRBD1, though no DNA is available to test this call. This CDR3 is built from 17 residues. The CDR3 sequence is CASSLKRGSYSNQPQHF.

The rearrangement links TRBV19 to TRBJ1-5; the TCRdb call, TRBD1, lacks DNA for checking. There are 17 residues in the CDR3. CDR1 and CDR2 (germline): LNHDA, SQIVND (reference sequence). The CDR3: CASSRRQGTGKNQPQHF. Full variable domain (missing parts from reference TRBV19 and TRBJ1-5): DGGITQSPKYLFRKEGQNVTLSCEQNLNHDAMYWYRQDPGQGLRLIYYSQIVNDFQKGDIAEGYSVSREKKESFPLTVTSAQKNPTAFYLCASSRRQGTGKNQPQHFGDGTRLSIL.

This clonotype is deemed medium-sized (0.01 to 0.1%) by its frequency. The chain recombines TRBV5-5 with TRBJ2-7. Looked up from germline, CDR1 is SGHKS and CDR2 is YYEKEE (reference sequence). There are 13 residues in the CDR3. This CDR3 is CASSLRLSYEQYF. The variable domain in full, completed from reference TRBV5-5 and TRBJ2-7, reads DAGVTQSPTHLIKTRGQQVTLRCSPISGHKSVSWYQQVLGQGPQFIFQYYEKEERGRGNFPDRFSARQFPNYSSELNVNALLLGDSALYLCASSLRLSYEQYFGPGTRLTVT.

This clonotype is identified as medium-sized from frequency. The chain recombines TRBV6-5 with TRBJ2-7; TCRdb's D gene call, TRBD1, goes unchecked for lack of DNA. The CDR3 spans 14 residues. From germline, CDR1 is MNHEY and CDR2 SVGAGI. CDR3 residues: CASSKDRPTYEQYF.

J is TRBJ1-1 and V is TRBV12-3 or TRBV12-4; TCRdb picks TRBD1, but there is no DNA to check that call. The CDR3 has 16 amino acids. The CDR3 sequence: CASSSQGRLRLAEAFF.

The CDR3 sequence: CASSLIGQGRHYEQYF. The V gene is TRBV12-3 or TRBV12-4, the J gene TRBJ2-7; lacking DNA, the TRBD1 call made by TCRdb goes unchecked. The CDR3 sequence is 16 residues long.

The chain uses TRBV24-1 and TRBJ2-1; TCRdb selects TRBD2, and the lack of DNA leaves this call unchecked. Looked up from germline, CDR1 is KGHDR and CDR2 is SFDVKD. CDR3 size: 16 residues. CDR3 protein: CATSDSVGGEADEQFF.

Frequency places this clonotype as medium-sized. V is TRBV30 and J is TRBJ1-6. The CDR3 covers 12 residues. From germline, CDR1 is GTSNPN and CDR2 SVGIG (reference sequence). This chain's CDR3 is CAWMGPGSPLHF.

The J gene is TRBJ2-2, the V gene TRBV12-3 or TRBV12-4; the TRBD1 assignment by TCRdb is unverifiable without DNA. This CDR3 is built from 16 residues. The CDR3 region is CASNPRGKGSTWELFF.

The chain is built from TRBV6-5 and TRBJ2-1; the TRBD1 assignment by TCRdb is unverifiable without DNA. This CDR3 region has 14 residues. Germline V CDR1 and CDR2: MNHEY, SVGAGI. This CDR3 is CASSYSAGGSEQFF.

This clonotype is called medium-sized based on its frequency. This chain joins TRBV6-5 and TRBJ2-7. From germline, CDR1 is MNHEY and CDR2 SVGAGI. The CDR3 consists of 13 residues. This chain's CDR3 is CASSYAGVREQYF.

This clonotype is labeled medium-sized (0.01 to 0.1%) based on frequency. This chain uses TRBV30 with TRBJ1-2. The CDR3 loop spans 13 amino acids. The germline V gene has CDR1 GTSNPN and CDR2 SVGIG (reference sequence). This chain's CDR3 is CAWSVRLAYGYTF.

This clonotype registers medium-sized by frequency. The J gene is TRBJ1-3, the V gene TRBV27; TCRdb selects TRBD1, and the lack of DNA leaves this call unchecked. Germline V gene sequence: CDR1 MNHEY, CDR2 SMNVEV (reference sequence). CDR3 length: 17 amino acids. The CDR3 is CASSLFRGPGAGNTIYF.